The source of this T cell receptor beta chain is a study of CXCR3-negative and CXCR3-positive naive CD8 T cells. This CDR3 spans 13 amino acids. CDR1 MNHEY and CDR2 SVGAGI come from the germline V gene. Broader study findings: The study found more hydrophobic TRB CDR3s in CXCR3-positive naive cells than in CXCR3-negative naive cells. Cryopreservation partially decreased CXCR3 expression, and most assays used fresh PBMCs. Naive subsets were similarly diverse, while memory CD8+ repertoires were much less diverse. Surface CD5 looked about the same in the naive subsets, so the authors worked out TCR strength from TRB CDR3 properties.

UMI labels and 5' RACE were used to prepare the TRB cDNA libraries. TCRdb reanalyzed the 5' RACE reads, giving one entry per CDR3 protein sequence and no DNA. The sample table sets out about 84,000 distinct CDR3 sequences. In the case of this clonotype: Its antigen is still unknown.

The chain joins TRBV6-5 to TRBJ2-1; TCRdb names TRBD2, which stays unverified in the absence of DNA. The TCR comes from a human donor in good health. Some clones in this sample may be carry-over from other donors' samples. The specimen sequenced was naive CXCR3+ CD8+ T cells from blood. Subset indicated: CD45RO-CCR7+CD27+CD95- naive CD8+ T cells expressing CXCR3 (TNR3+). CDR3 amino acids: CASNLLGGDEQFF.